This passage covers 3 T cell receptor beta chains from one sample sequenced in a study of regulatory T cells in long-lasting Graves disease. Indicated time point: persistent/refractory GD, antithyroid drugs over 5 years with positive TRAb. Construction of the TCR library relied on RNA isolated from PBMCs. Both iRepertoire HTBI primers and Arm-PCR of CDR3 regions were used to build the TCR beta libraries. TCRdb reprocessed the multiplex PCR reads with MiXCR, giving one entry per CDR3 protein. The data show some 420,000 distinct CDR3 sequences, approximately 23% seen once. This specimen was peripheral blood mononuclear cells (PBMCs), taken when the disease was refractory, from a patient treated with antithyroid drugs. The receptors derive from a female donor with Graves disease.

The genes are TRBV13 and TRBJ1-2, with 9 bases matching TRBD1. The V gene's germline CDR1 is PRHDT and CDR2 FYEKMQ (reference sequence). The CDR3 extends over 16 amino acids. The trim removed 2 bases at V and 4 bases at J, leaving 8 bases unmatched. DNA for the CDR3: TGTGCCAGCAGCTTAAGAGGGACAGGGCCTCTCTATGGCTACACCTTC. Protein sequence: CASSLRGTGPLYGYTF.

This clonotype has more than one count but fewer than ten. The chain is built from TRBV28 and TRBJ2-7; D is possibly TRBD2 (6 bases). Germline V lookup: CDR1 MDHEN, CDR2 SYDVKM. This CDR3 has 11 residues. Between the trimmed V and J ends, which lost 7 bases and 13 bases, there was a span of 17 bases. In nucleotides, the CDR3 is TGTGCCAGCACGGGGTGGGGAGGCTTTTACTTC. This translates into CASTGWGGFYF.

The V call is TRBV6-1, the J call TRBJ2-7, with 8 bases identical to TRBD2. The CDR3 extends over 14 amino acids. Germline V lookup: CDR1 MNHNS, CDR2 SASEGT. V dropped 6 bases and J dropped 4; count of bases not matched to a gene: 8. The CDR3 DNA sequence: TGTGCCAGCAGCCGAAGCGGGGGCGGTTACGAGCAGTACTTC. Translating it yields CASSRSGGGYEQYF.